This note documents a single TCR beta chain sequence. No antigen is known for it. This entry comes from a study of blood T cells in healthy people across ages. A sample-barcoded 5' primer and a J-beta primer mix were used in a second PCR of about 6 to 11 cycles. TCRdb passed the 5' RACE reads through MiXCR, listing each CDR3 protein once. The sample yields around 1,000,000 distinct CDR3 sequences, around 27% seen once. Per germline, CDR1 DFQATT and CDR2 SNEGSKA (reference sequence). This CDR3 is 13 amino acids long. Study-level findings and limits: Age showed a roughly linear inverse relationship with TCR beta diversity per million T cells.

These data also featured in a second study, about T cells of mothers and their children. That investigation notes: Slightly, though not significantly, more overlap was seen in related than in unrelated mother-child pairs.

The sequenced sample was blood. The gene calls are TRBV20-1 and TRBJ2-5; D possibly matches TRBD1 or TRBD2 (6 bases each). The DNA end lines up better with TRBJ2-7; the J call may be wrong. The TCR was taken from a girl between 2 and 10 years old in good health. The CDR3 sequence is CSARGIQGYEQYF. The CDR3 bases are TGCAGTGCCCGGGGGATTCAGGGGTACGAGCAGTACTTC.